The T cell receptor beta chain under discussion was sequenced for a study of T-cell reconstitution after alpha-beta-depleted transplantation in children. It was with unique molecular identifiers that the TCRbeta library was prepared. In TCRdb, the PCR reads were re-called with MiXCR into one record per CDR3 protein. The sample yields 420,000 or so distinct CDR3 sequences, about a tenth seen once. Germline loops: CDR1 SGHTA, CDR2 FQGTGA. The trim removed 5 bases at V and 4 bases at J, leaving 7 bases unmatched. The CDR3 covers 15 residues. This chain links TRBV7-3 with TRBJ2-1; 8 bases match TRBD2. This clonotype was obtained from a human donor who donated a stem cell graft to a child with acute myeloid leukemia. The sequencing here drew on PBMCs from the stem cell graft donor, taken from the stem cell graft. DNA of the CDR3: TGTGCCAGCAGCCCCGGGAGCGGGGGTTACAATGAGCAGTTCTTC. It yields the protein CASSPGSGGYNEQFF.